The 18 T cell receptor beta chains below all came from one sample that was sequenced in a study of shared clonotypes between healthy human individuals. Libraries were prepared by immunoSEQ multiplex PCR; TCRdb keeps only in-frame clonotypes and omits some of them. The repertoire has about 2.1 million clones, 85% to 95% of them found once; the top ten carry more than 1.5%. Naive CD8 cells lacked CD45RO and underwent positive selection for CCR7, leaving out terminally differentiated effector memory CD45RA+ cells. Sequencing was performed on naive CD8+ T cells from PBMCs. These receptors originate from a man between 18 and 35 years old in good health. Some clones in this sample may be carry-over from other donors' samples.

The genes are TRBV7-9 and TRBJ1-2; D gene ambiguous. The CDR3 loop spans 13 amino acids. Germline CDR1 reads SEHNR; CDR2 reads FQNEAQ (reference sequence). V lost 5 bases and J 6 bases, leaving 13 bases between the germline ends. CDR3 DNA sequence: TGTGCCAGCAGCCTGGATATCGGGGATGGCTACACCTTC. Its protein product is CASSLDIGDGYTF.

Turning to this clone: This CDR3 is also generated by other DNA sequences in the sample. The chain has TRBV27 and TRBJ1-5; 9 nucleotides line up with TRBD1. V lost 5 bases and J lost 0; bases outside the gene matches: 2. CDR3 size: 15 residues. The germline V gene encodes CDR1 MNHEY and CDR2 SMNVEV (reference sequence). The CDR3 spells CASSPDRGSNQPQHF. In nucleotides, the CDR3 is TGTGCCAGCAGTCCGGACAGGGGTAGCAATCAGCCCCAGCATTTT.

The chain uses TRBV5-4 and TRBJ1-4; a possible D gene is TRBD1 (6 bases). The length of the CDR3 is 14 residues. Trimming pared 1 base from V and 5 bases from J, leaving 9 bases between. The germline CDR1 and CDR2 sequences are SGHNT and YYREEE (reference sequence). CDR3 coding DNA: TGTGCCAGCAGCTTGAACAGGGTCAATGAAAAACTGTTTTTT. Translation gives CASSLNRVNEKLFF.

CDR3 protein: CASERGAEQYF. CDR3 bases: TGTGCCAGCGAGCGGGGGGCCGAGCAGTACTTC. V and J are TRBV25-1 and TRBJ2-7; 9 positions agree with TRBD2. The V and J ends lost 8 bases and 6 bases, in that order; junction bases with no gene match: 2. The CDR3 contains 11 residues. Germline assignment: CDR1 MGHDK and CDR2 SYGVNS.

The chain uses TRBV2 and TRBJ2-3; D gene ambiguous. The CDR3 sequence is 11 residues long. Trimming left V 8 bases short and J 4 bases short, with 7 bases between. Germline assignment: CDR1 SNHLY and CDR2 FYNNEI. CDR3 DNA sequence: TGTGCCAGCGCGGCTTCAGATACGCAGTATTTT. Translating it yields CASAASDTQYF.

The chain combines TRBV6-1 with TRBJ1-2; 8 bases fit TRBD1. Per the germline V gene, CDR1 is MNHNS and CDR2 is SASEGT. V gave up 7 bases and J gave up 2 bases; unmatched junction bases: 6. The CDR3 contains 14 residues. The DNA for the CDR3 is TGTGCCAGCAAAACGGACAGGGCGAACTATGGCTACACCTTC. It yields the protein CASKTDRANYGYTF.

This clone was observed once. This chain joins TRBV28 and TRBJ1-1; D gene ambiguous. There are 13 residues in the CDR3. Trimming took 1 base from V and 8 from J, leaving 11 bases between them. Germline loops: CDR1 MDHEN, CDR2 SYDVKM. This chain's CDR3 is CASSLFAAVEAFF. The CDR3 nucleotides read TGTGCCAGCAGTTTATTTGCGGCTGTCGAAGCTTTCTTT.

This rearrangement joins TRBV27 to TRBJ1-5; possible D gene TRBD1, 6 bases. Trimming left V 2 bases short and J 0 bases short, with 14 bases between. From germline, CDR1 is MNHEY and CDR2 SMNVEV (reference sequence). This CDR3 comprises 17 residues. The chain's CDR3 is CASSLGAGALSNQPQHF. In DNA, the CDR3 is TGTGCCAGCAGTTTAGGGGCAGGGGCCCTTAGCAATCAGCCCCAGCATTTT.

This chain connects TRBV5-1 to TRBJ1-5; D is undetermined. The CDR3 runs to 13 residues. V was clipped by 2 bases and J by 6 bases, with 9 bases between them. Germline CDR1 SGHRS, CDR2 YFSETQ. CDR3: CASSLADAQPQHF. The CDR3 DNA reads TGCGCCAGCAGCTTAGCTGACGCTCAGCCCCAGCATTTT.

This sequence joins TRBV5-4 and TRBJ2-1; D possibly matches TRBD1 or TRBD2 (6 bases each). The V end was cut by 4 bases, the J end by 4 bases, with 24 bases between. From germline, CDR1 is SGHNT and CDR2 YYREEE (reference sequence). This CDR3 comprises 18 residues. The CDR3 DNA is TGTGCCAGCAGCCCGGTGGGGCAGACAAGGGGGGCGTACAATGAGCAGTTCTTC. This gives the protein CASSPVGQTRGAYNEQFF.

This chain connects TRBV9 to TRBJ2-7; tentatively, D is TRBD1 or TRBD2 (5 bases each). The CDR3 contains 16 residues. Germline CDR1 is SGDLS and CDR2 is YYNGEE. Between the trimmed V and J ends, which lost 0 bases and 3 bases, there was a span of 16 bases. CDR3 loop: CASSVEGTQRVYEQYF. CDR3 bases: TGTGCCAGCAGCGTAGAAGGGACCCAACGAGTCTACGAGCAGTACTTC.

Worth noting for this clone: The same CDR3 arises from other DNA sequences in this sample as well. The CDR3 spells CASSYSNRGKETQYF. CDR3 nucleotides: TGTGCCAGCAGTTACTCGAACCGGGGAAAAGAGACCCAGTACTTC. The chain employs TRBV6-5 and TRBJ2-5; the D gene is possibly TRBD2 (5 bases). Germline V gene lookup returns CDR1 MNHEY and CDR2 SVGAGI. CDR3 size: 15 residues. V was trimmed by 0 bases and J by 3 bases, leaving 11 bases between them.

This clone turned up a few times. V gene TRBV7-9 combines with J gene TRBJ1-3; weak D call: TRBD1 (5 bases). The CDR3 sequence is 19 residues long. V shed 5 bases and J shed 0 bases, with 23 bases lying between them. Germline CDR1 and CDR2: SEHNR and FQNEAQ (reference sequence). CDR3 loop: CASSRRDGPSIGSGNTIYF. DNA of the CDR3: TGTGCCAGCAGCAGACGGGACGGCCCTAGTATTGGCTCTGGAAACACCATATATTTT.

The rearrangement joins TRBV2 to TRBJ2-1; no firm D call. V shed 5 bases and J shed 8 bases, with 19 bases lying between them. CDR3 length: 15 residues. Per the germline V gene, CDR1 is SNHLY and CDR2 is FYNNEI. The CDR3 DNA sequence: TGTGCCAGCAGTCCGGACCCAATTTCAATCGATGAGCAGTTCTTC. Encoded protein: CASSPDPISIDEQFF.

Comments on this clone: At the DNA level, this CDR3 is encoded by other sequences in the same sample as well. V and J are TRBV5-4 and TRBJ2-1, with D possibly TRBD2 on 5 matching bases. CDR3 length: 15 amino acids. Trimming took off 1 base at V and 2 bases at J, with 10 bases between the two ends. Per germline, CDR1 SGHNT and CDR2 YYREEE (reference sequence). The CDR3 DNA is TGTGCCAGCAGCTTGAAACGGGAAGCCTACAATGAGCAGTTCTTC. Protein: CASSLKREAYNEQFF.

The gene calls are TRBV9 and TRBJ2-7, with D unclear. CDR1 SGDLS and CDR2 YYNGEE come from the germline V gene. This CDR3 comprises 15 residues. V lost 4 bases and J 4 bases, leaving 18 bases between the germline ends. The CDR3 nucleotides are TGTGCCAGCAGCCCAGACGACTCCTTACTTTACGAGCAGTACTTC. Its translation is CASSPDDSLLYEQYF. The full variable domain, completed using reference TRBV9 and TRBJ2-7, is DSGVTQTPKHLITATGQRVTLRCSPRSGDLSVYWYQQSLDQGLQFLIQYYNGEERAKGNILERFSAQQFPDLHSELNLSSLELGDSALYFCASSPDDSLLYEQYFGPGTRLTVT.

Here the CDR3 reads CASSALSLGEGNQETQYF. In DNA, the CDR3 is TGCGCCAGCAGCGCACTCAGTCTAGGGGAGGGCAACCAAGAGACCCAGTACTTC. This sequence joins TRBV4-1 and TRBJ2-5; 7 bases fit TRBD2. CDR1 is MGHRA and CDR2 is YSYEKL in the germline V gene. The length of the CDR3 is 18 residues. Trimming at V came to 5 bases and at J to 0 bases, leaving 15 bases not matched to a gene.

The V gene is TRBV7-3, the J gene TRBJ2-2; D is undetermined. Germline V gene sequence: CDR1 SGHTA, CDR2 FQGTGA. This CDR3 is built from 15 residues. The V end was cut by 0 bases, the J end by 1 base, with 6 bases between. DNA for the CDR3: TGTGCCAGCAGCTTAACACGGCGGAACACCGGGGAGCTGTTTTTT. This codes for CASSLTRRNTGELFF.